Below, 8 T cell receptor beta chains from the same sample are listed, as sequenced in a study of beta chain features in type 1 diabetes. The antigens these receptors bind are not known. Study-wide results and caveats: In every one of the four CD4+ subsets, TCRB CDR3s were moderately but significantly shorter in Type 1 diabetes patients.

Expressed TCRB transcripts were sequenced after all isolated RNA was converted to cDNA. The method was immunoSEQ multiplex PCR; TCRdb's version includes in-frame clones alone and lacks a portion of them. Among about 160,000 clones, about 8.1% were seen once, and the ten largest hold 0.54%. Sequenced input: central memory CD4+ T cells from blood. The source is a woman between 18 and 29 years old with type 1 diabetes.

V usage is TRBV10-3 and J usage is TRBJ2-3; no clear D gene. This CDR3 region has 11 residues. Trimming shortened V by 10 bases and J by 0 bases, and 5 bases separated the two germline ends. CDR1 and CDR2 (germline): ENHRY, SYGVKD. The DNA for the CDR3 is TGTGCCAGAGCGAGCACAGATACGCAGTATTTT. Its translation is CARASTDTQYF.

In this sample, this clone turned up many times. The rearrangement joins TRBV13 to TRBJ2-1, with 10 bases aligning to TRBD2. This CDR3 region has 14 residues. Germline V gene sequence: CDR1 PRHDT, CDR2 FYEKMQ (reference sequence). V trimming: 7 bases; J trimming: 5 bases; junction bases outside the gene matches: 5. CDR3 in amino acids: CASIQRGGHNEQFF. DNA for the CDR3: TGTGCCAGCATACAGCGGGGGGGCCACAATGAGCAGTTCTTC.

V and J are TRBV5-1 and TRBJ2-5; D is perhaps TRBD1 (6 bases). V gave up 5 bases and J gave up 2 bases, with 16 bases separating them. This CDR3 contains 15 residues. Germline V gene data show CDR1 as SGHRS and CDR2 as YFSETQ. CDR3 residues: CASRWTVGAQETQYF. The CDR3, as DNA: TGCGCCAGCAGGTGGACAGTTGGGGCACAAGAGACCCAGTACTTC. Looking up the rest from reference TRBV5-1 and TRBJ2-5 gives the full variable domain: KAGVTQTPRYLIKTRGQQVTLSCSPISGHRSVSWYQQTPGQGLQFLFEYFSETQRNKGNFPGRFSGRQFSNSRSEMNVSTLELGDSALYLCASRWTVGAQETQYFGPGTRLLVL.

As regards this clone: Compared with germline, one end of the junction differs, possibly owing to a read error. The V call is TRBV27, the J call TRBJ2-5, with D possibly being TRBD1 (6 bases). CDR3 length equals 13 residues. The germline V gene encodes CDR1 MNHEY and CDR2 SMNVEV (reference sequence). The DNA of the CDR3 is TGCGCCCTCCCGGACAGCTCCCAAGAGACCCAGTACTTC. Translation: CALPDSSQETQYF.

This clone was recorded a few times. V gene TRBV4-3 combines with J gene TRBJ2-1, with 13 bases aligning to TRBD2. The CDR3 runs to 17 residues. The germline CDR1 and CDR2 sequences are LGHNA and YSLEER. V lost 4 bases, J lost 0 bases, and 3 bases stayed unmatched. The CDR3 region has the DNA TGCGCCAGCAGCCGGGGACTAGCGGGGTTCTCCTACAATGAGCAGTTCTTC. Translation: CASSRGLAGFSYNEQFF.

This chain links TRBV4-3 with TRBJ2-1; 13 bases match TRBD2. The CDR3 is 14 amino acids. Germline V lookup: CDR1 LGHNA, CDR2 YSLEER. V shed 4 bases, J shed 8 bases, and the junction held 2 bases outside the gene matches. The chain's CDR3 is CASSRGLAGDEQFF. The CDR3 nucleotides are TGCGCCAGCAGCCGAGGACTAGCGGGGGATGAGCAGTTCTTC.

A few counts support this clone. The chain recombines TRBV5-1 with TRBJ1-4; TRBD1 aligns across 9 bases. The germline gives CDR1 SGHRS, CDR2 YFSETQ. The J segment lost 11 bases and the V segment lost 4 bases, leaving 9 bases of the junction unmatched. This CDR3 is built from 14 residues. Here the CDR3 reads CASSQGTGIGKLFF. The CDR3 nucleotides read TGCGCCAGCAGCCAGGGGACAGGGATAGGGAAACTGTTTTTT.

This clone was seen a few times. V and J are TRBV25-1 and TRBJ1-4, with a weak D call TRBD1 (5 bases). Trimming left V 5 bases short and J 3 bases short, with 10 bases between. Germline CDR1 is MGHDK and CDR2 is SYGVNS. The CDR3 sequence is 14 residues long. CDR3 amino acids: CASSHRTSNEKLFF. The DNA for the CDR3 is TGTGCCAGCAGTCACAGGACATCTAATGAAAAACTGTTTTTT. The variable domain in full, with the rest retrieved from reference TRBV25-1 and TRBJ1-4, is EADIYQTPRYLVIGTGKKITLECSQTMGHDKMYWYQQDPGMELHLIHYSYGVNSTEKGDLSSESTVSRIRTEHFPLTLESARPSHTSQYLCASSHRTSNEKLFFGSGTQLSVL.